This passage covers 30 T cell receptor beta chains from one sample sequenced in a study of Tregs in tolerant kidney transplant recipients. Sequenced by immunoSEQ multiplex PCR; TCRdb stores in-frame clones only, minus some. The table lists roughly 86,000 clones, approximately 93% of them singletons. The nonmyeloablative bone marrow transplants came from related graft donors, with transient mixed chimerism. Sample: CD4+ T cells from blood (PBMCs), taken 12 months after the transplant. These receptors came from a human patient who received a combined kidney and bone marrow transplant. Some T cells could come from the graft donor.

This clone is a singleton in its sample. One junction end disagrees with the germline gene, perhaps due to a read error. This sequence joins TRBV7-3 and TRBJ2-7, with D hard to call. Germline V gene lookup returns CDR1 SGHTA and CDR2 FQGTGA. This CDR3 is built from 15 residues. DNA of the CDR3: TGTGCAAGCAGCTCAGGCTCAGCTGCCTTCGTCGAGCAGTACTTC. Its protein is CASSSGSAAFVEQYF.

V gene TRBV19 combines with J gene TRBJ2-1, with D maybe TRBD2 (8 bases). V was shortened by 8 bases and J by 4 bases, with 24 bases between the two germline ends. Germline V lookup: CDR1 LNHDA, CDR2 SQIVND (reference sequence). The CDR3 extends over 17 amino acids. This chain's CDR3 is CASRPRGQRETYNEQFF. CDR3 DNA: TGTGCCAGTCGCCCAAGGGGGCAGCGGGAGACATACAATGAGCAGTTCTTC.

J is TRBJ2-7 and V is TRBV4-3; TRBD1 matches 11 bases. With V trimmed by 0 bases and J by 3 bases, 10 bases remained unmatched. Germline CDR1 is LGHNA and CDR2 is YSLEER. The CDR3 is made up of 18 amino acids. DNA for the CDR3: TGCGCCAGCAGCCAAGATACCGGACCGGGGACAGGGGGCTACGAGCAGTACTTC. Its protein is CASSQDTGPGTGGYEQYF.

The rearrangement links TRBV19 to TRBJ2-3, with D tentatively TRBD2 (6 bases). The length of the CDR3 is 14 residues. Trimming pared 6 bases from V and 0 bases from J, leaving 10 bases between. Germline lookup yields CDR1 LNHDA and CDR2 SQIVND (reference sequence). CDR3 bases: TGTGCCAGTAGGCGGGGCTCTAGCACAGATACGCAGTATTTT. It translates to CASRRGSSTDTQYF. The full variable domain, rest sourced from reference TRBV19 and TRBJ2-3, is DGGITQSPKYLFRKEGQNVTLSCEQNLNHDAMYWYRQDPGQGLRLIYYSQIVNDFQKGDIAEGYSVSREKKESFPLTVTSAQKNPTAFYLCASRRGSSTDTQYFGPGTRLTVL.

The chain has TRBV5-8 and TRBJ2-6, with 11 bases fitting TRBD1. This CDR3 spans 19 amino acids. With 2 bases clipped from V and 0 bases from J, the junction kept 7 bases outside the gene matches. Germline V lookup: CDR1 SGHTS, CDR2 YDEGEE. This CDR3 is CASSFLRDRGSSGANVLTF. For the CDR3, the DNA is TGTGCCAGCAGCTTCTTAAGGGACAGGGGGTCCTCTGGGGCCAACGTCCTGACTTTC.

The J gene is TRBJ2-3, the V gene TRBV7-7; D is uncertain. The germline V gene has CDR1 SSHAT and CDR2 FNYEAQ (reference sequence). The CDR3 extends over 13 amino acids. Deletions cut 5 bases from V and 7 bases from J, with 13 bases between. Here the CDR3 DNA reads TGTGCCAGCAGCCCCCTCCAGGCCAATACGCAGTATTTT. Residues: CASSPLQANTQYF.

The chain has TRBV30 and TRBJ2-5; D is ambiguous. There are 11 residues in the CDR3. The germline V and J ends were trimmed by 2 bases and 4 bases, with 5 bases remaining between them. The germline gives CDR1 GTSNPN, CDR2 SVGIG (reference sequence). The CDR3 nucleotides are TGTGCCTGGAGTCCTCGAGAGACCCAGTACTTC. Its protein product is CAWSPRETQYF. Combining the CDR3 with reference TRBV30 and TRBJ2-5 gives the whole variable domain SQTIHQWPATLVQPVGSPLSLECTVEGTSNPNLYWYRQAAGRGLQLLFYSVGIGQISSEVPQNLSASRPQDRQFILSSKKLLLSDSGFYLCAWSPRETQYFGPGTRLLVL.

This rearrangement joins TRBV7-9 to TRBJ2-3; 12 bases agree with TRBD2. The V gene end was trimmed by 7 bases and the J gene end by 7 bases; junction bases not matched to a gene: 12. The CDR3 loop spans 16 amino acids. Germline V gene data show CDR1 as SEHNR and CDR2 as FQNEAQ (reference sequence). CDR3 sequence reads: CASNRATSGSWNTQYF. The CDR3, as DNA: TGTGCCAGCAACCGGGCGACTAGCGGGAGTTGGAATACGCAGTATTTT.

This rearrangement joins TRBV7-2 to TRBJ2-1; D is undetermined. Germline CDR1 and CDR2: SGHTA and FQGNSA. Trimming took 1 base from V and 7 from J, leaving 8 bases between them. This CDR3 contains 13 residues. Here the CDR3 reads CASSLGRLNEQFF. The CDR3 coding sequence is TGTGCCAGCAGCTTAGGACGACTGAATGAGCAGTTCTTC.

The V and J genes are TRBV10-3 and TRBJ2-5, with TRBD2 identical over 9 bases. Germline trimming cut 4 bases from V and 3 bases from J; bases unmatched to any gene: 6. CDR3 length equals 15 residues. The V gene's germline CDR1 is ENHRY and CDR2 SYGVKD. The CDR3 spells CAISVSGSGEETQYF. In DNA form, the CDR3 reads TGTGCCATCAGTGTTAGCGGGAGCGGGGAAGAGACCCAGTACTTC.

The chain employs TRBV5-1 and TRBJ2-7; D is perhaps TRBD1 (6 bases). The CDR3 runs 16 residues. Germline loops: CDR1 SGHRS, CDR2 YFSETQ. The V end was cut by 0 bases, the J end by 6 bases, with 19 bases between. In nucleotides, the CDR3 is TGCGCCAGCAGCTTGGGCTACAGGGAATCGTCGGGCGAGCAGTACTTC. Translated, it gives CASSLGYRESSGEQYF.

The V call is TRBV9, the J call TRBJ1-5, with 10 bases matching TRBD1. This CDR3 is built from 14 residues. The ends lost 4 bases at V and 5 bases at J; junction bases unmatched: 3. Germline CDR1 and CDR2: SGDLS and YYNGEE. Here the CDR3 DNA reads TGTGCCAGCAGCCGGACAGGGGGTGATCAGCCCCAGCATTTT. The encoded protein is CASSRTGGDQPQHF.

The rearrangement joins TRBV11-3 to TRBJ2-3, with 9 positions matching TRBD2. The V gene end was trimmed by 0 bases and the J gene end by 0 bases; junction bases not matched to a gene: 1. Looked up from germline, CDR1 is SGHNT and CDR2 is YENEEA. The CDR3 has 16 residues. The CDR3 region is CASSLDTSGSTDTQYF. The DNA for the CDR3 is TGTGCCAGCAGCTTAGACACTAGCGGGAGCACAGATACGCAGTATTTT. Complete variable domain (other parts from reference TRBV11-3 and TRBJ2-3): EAGVVQSPRYKIIEKKQPVAFWCNPISGHNTLYWYLQNLGQGPELLIRYENEEAVDDSQLPKDRFSAERLKGVDSTLKIQPAELGDSAVYLCASSLDTSGSTDTQYFGPGTRLTVL.

The J gene is TRBJ2-2, the V gene TRBV5-5; TRBD2 is a possible D gene (7 bases). V was trimmed by 1 base and J by 7 bases, leaving 14 bases between them. Germline V gene data show CDR1 as SGHKS and CDR2 as YYEKEE (reference sequence). This CDR3 is 15 amino acids long. The CDR3 DNA sequence: TGTGCCAGCAGCTTGTGGGGGGGGCAATTCGGGGAGCTGTTTTTT. It yields the protein CASSLWGGQFGELFF.

DNA for the CDR3: TGTGCCAGCAGTTTAAGTAGCGGGAGAAACACCGGGGAGCTGTTTTTT. It is translated as CASSLSSGRNTGELFF. V gene TRBV27 combines with J gene TRBJ2-2, with 9 nucleotides matching TRBD2. The J segment lost 2 bases and the V segment lost 2 bases, leaving 3 bases of the junction unmatched. The germline V gene encodes CDR1 MNHEY and CDR2 SMNVEV (reference sequence). The CDR3 spans 16 residues.

This clone has more than one count but fewer than ten. This sequence joins TRBV28 and TRBJ1-2; D is ambiguous. V was cut by 5 bases and J by 4 bases, with 11 bases left in between. Germline CDR1 is MDHEN and CDR2 is SYDVKM. The length of the CDR3 is 13 residues. CDR3 residues: CASSVDSFYGYTF. The DNA of the CDR3 is TGTGCCAGCAGTGTAGATTCCTTCTATGGCTACACCTTC.

In DNA, the CDR3 is TGTGCCAGTAGTATAGCCTACACAGGGTCCTCCAATCAGCCCCAGCATTTT. The encoded protein is CASSIAYTGSSNQPQHF. The chain carries TRBV19 and TRBJ1-5, with D possibly TRBD1 on 6 matching bases. Trimming removed 1 base at V and 3 bases at J, with 16 bases between. Germline CDR1 is LNHDA and CDR2 is SQIVND (reference sequence). The CDR3 spans 17 residues. Complete variable domain (other parts from reference TRBV19 and TRBJ1-5): DGGITQSPKYLFRKEGQNVTLSCEQNLNHDAMYWYRQDPGQGLRLIYYSQIVNDFQKGDIAEGYSVSREKKESFPLTVTSAQKNPTAFYLCASSIAYTGSSNQPQHFGDGTRLSIL.

In its sample, this clone was seen a few times. The chain employs TRBV11-2 and TRBJ2-7; either TRBD1 or TRBD2 may supply D (6 bases each). CDR1 and CDR2 from the germline V gene are SGHAT and FQNNGV. The CDR3 spans 11 residues. V lost 5 bases and J 9 bases, leaving 11 bases between the germline ends. CDR3 coding DNA: TGTGCCAGCAGCCTAGGGGGAGGGCAGTACTTC. Its protein product is CASSLGGGQYF.

This rearrangement joins TRBV12-5 to TRBJ2-3; D remains ambiguous. V shed 1 base and J shed 3 bases, with 8 bases lying between them. Germline lookup yields CDR1 LGHNT and CDR2 FRNRAP. The CDR3 totals 14 residues. CDR3 in amino acids: CASGLGLVTDTQYF. CDR3 DNA sequence: TGTGCTAGTGGTTTGGGACTGGTGACAGATACGCAGTATTTT.

The table lists this clone with a few counts. The chain has TRBV19 and TRBJ2-3; 10 bases align to TRBD2. The germline CDR1 and CDR2 sequences are LNHDA and SQIVND (reference sequence). Trimming removed 8 bases from V and 2 bases from J; junction bases left unmatched: 7. CDR3 length: 15 residues. CDR3 loop: CASSIAGGSTDTQYF. The CDR3 region has the DNA TGTGCCAGTTCTATAGCGGGAGGCTCCACAGATACGCAGTATTTT.

This chain uses TRBV30 with TRBJ2-7; D call uncertain. The germline V gene encodes CDR1 GTSNPN and CDR2 SVGIG (reference sequence). The CDR3 length is 14 residues. V was cut by 6 bases and J by 6 bases, with 21 bases left in between. Here the CDR3 reads CACHRSRSSGEQYF. The CDR3 DNA is TGTGCCTGCCACCGGAGTCGGTCAAGTGGCGAGCAGTACTTC.

As regards this clone: Additional DNA sequences in this sample encode the identical CDR3. The chain is built from TRBV9 and TRBJ1-6, with a weak D call TRBD1 (6 bases). This CDR3 has 16 residues. V was pared by 2 bases and J by 0 bases, with 9 bases between. The germline CDR1 and CDR2 sequences are SGDLS and YYNGEE. CDR3 amino acids: CASSVGQSSYNSPLHF. The CDR3 nucleotides read TGTGCCAGCAGCGTCGGACAGAGCTCCTATAATTCACCCCTCCACTTT.

The chain couples TRBV11-2 to TRBJ1-4; 11 nucleotides align to TRBD1. Germline V gene data show CDR1 as SGHAT and CDR2 as FQNNGV. This CDR3 contains 15 residues. The junction had 4 bases not matched to a gene; V was cut back by 2 bases and J by 8 bases. The CDR3 DNA reads TGTGCCAGCAGCTTAACCGGGACAGGGGGGGAAAAACTGTTTTTT. The encoded protein is CASSLTGTGGEKLFF.

This clone was seen only once. The chain uses TRBV6-1 and TRBJ2-2; 8 bases align to TRBD2. This CDR3 spans 15 amino acids. V shed 4 bases, J shed 3 bases, and the junction held 4 bases outside the gene matches. Per germline, CDR1 MNHNS and CDR2 SASEGT. CDR3 DNA: TGTGCCAGCAGTGTGATACTAGCGGACACCGGGGAGCTGTTTTTT. This codes for CASSVILADTGELFF.

The CDR3 nucleotides read TGTGCCAGCAGCTTCCGGAAGGGGAATACCCCAGATACGCAGTATTTT. Translation: CASSFRKGNTPDTQYF. This sequence joins TRBV11-2 and TRBJ2-3; TRBD1 might be the D (5 bases). Trimming stripped 3 bases from V and 4 bases from J, with 17 bases between. Germline assignment: CDR1 SGHAT and CDR2 FQNNGV. The CDR3 consists of 16 residues.

As to this clone: One junction end disagrees with the germline gene, perhaps due to a read error. The chain carries TRBV18 and TRBJ2-1; no definite D call. CDR3 length: 15 residues. Germline CDR1 and CDR2: KGHSH and LQKENI. CDR3 protein: CASSPPASSFNEQFF. CDR3 DNA sequence: TGTGCCAGCTCACCGCCAGCGTCTTCCTTCAATGAGCAGTTCTTC.

The V gene is TRBV2, the J gene TRBJ1-6; D call uncertain. The V and J ends lost 10 bases and 7 bases respectively, with 14 bases between them. The CDR3 is 13 amino acids. Germline V gene data show CDR1 as SNHLY and CDR2 as FYNNEI. The CDR3 protein is CATVIEPNSPLHF. The CDR3 bases are TGTGCCACCGTTATAGAACCGAATTCACCCCTCCACTTT. The complete variable domain, with remaining parts taken from reference TRBV2 and TRBJ1-6, reads EPEVTQTPSHQVTQMGQEVILRCVPISNHLYFYWYRQILGQKVEFLVSFYNNEISEKSEIFDDQFSVERPDGSNFTLKIRSTKLEDSAMYFCATVIEPNSPLHFGNGTRLTVT.

The chain employs TRBV6-1 and TRBJ2-6; tentative D call: TRBD2 (7 bases). V gave up 1 base and J gave up 1 base, with 14 bases separating them. Germline assignment: CDR1 MNHNS and CDR2 SASEGT. The CDR3 runs to 18 residues. The CDR3 nucleotides are TGTGCCAGCAGTGAAGACTGGGGAGGGGGGTCTGGGGCCAACGTCCTGACTTTC. Its protein is CASSEDWGGGSGANVLTF.

V gene TRBV5-4 combines with J gene TRBJ2-5, with TRBD2 matching 11 bases. The CDR3 length is 14 residues. Germline values: CDR1 SGHNT, CDR2 YYREEE (reference sequence). V was clipped by 2 bases and J by 7 bases; unmatched bases: 4. The CDR3 sequence is CASSLGTSGGTQYF. The CDR3 DNA is TGTGCCAGCAGCTTAGGGACTAGCGGAGGGACCCAGTACTTC.

The J gene is TRBJ2-7, the V gene TRBV25-1, with 11 positions matching TRBD2. The ends lost 6 bases at V and 2 bases at J; junction bases unmatched: 3. CDR3 length: 14 residues. Germline CDR1 and CDR2: MGHDK and SYGVNS. In DNA, the CDR3 is TGTGCCAGCAGCGAGACTAGCGGGACCTACGAGCAGTACTTC. It is translated as CASSETSGTYEQYF.